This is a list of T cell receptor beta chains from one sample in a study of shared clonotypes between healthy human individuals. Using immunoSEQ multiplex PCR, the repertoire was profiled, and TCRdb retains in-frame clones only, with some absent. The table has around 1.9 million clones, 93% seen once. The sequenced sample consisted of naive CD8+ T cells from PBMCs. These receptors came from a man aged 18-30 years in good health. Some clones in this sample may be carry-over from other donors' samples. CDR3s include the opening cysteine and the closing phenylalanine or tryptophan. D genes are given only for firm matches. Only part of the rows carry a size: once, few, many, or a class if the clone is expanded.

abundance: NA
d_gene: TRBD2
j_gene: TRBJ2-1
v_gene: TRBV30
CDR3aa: CTWKISGSNEQFF
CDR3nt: TGTACCTGGAAGATTAGCGGGAGCAATGAGCAGTTCTTC

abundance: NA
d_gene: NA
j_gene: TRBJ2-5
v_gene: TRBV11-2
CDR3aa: CASSPPQHVRETQYF
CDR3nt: TGTGCCAGCAGCCCCCCACAGCATGTAAGGGAGACCCAGTACTTC

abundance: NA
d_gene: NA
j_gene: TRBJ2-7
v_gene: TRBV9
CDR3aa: CASSSGAGVYEQYF
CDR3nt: TGTGCCAGCAGTTCAGGGGCGGGGGTCTACGAGCAGTACTTC

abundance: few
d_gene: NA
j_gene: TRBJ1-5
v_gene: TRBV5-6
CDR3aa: CASSDGSNQPQHF
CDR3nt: TGTGCCAGCAGCGATGGCAGCAATCAGCCCCAGCATTTT

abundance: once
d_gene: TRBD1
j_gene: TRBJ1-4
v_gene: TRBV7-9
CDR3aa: CASSWRGQGAAHEKLFF
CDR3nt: TGTGCCAGCAGCTGGCGGGGACAGGGGGCGGCTCATGAAAAACTGTTTTTT

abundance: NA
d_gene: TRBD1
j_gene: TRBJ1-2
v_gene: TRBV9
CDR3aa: CASSVSRGLEDGYTF
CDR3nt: TGTGCCAGCAGCGTATCCAGGGGGCTAGAGGATGGCTACACCTTC

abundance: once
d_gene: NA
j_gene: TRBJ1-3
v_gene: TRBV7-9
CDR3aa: CASSPGIRNTIYF
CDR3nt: TGTGCCAGCAGCCCAGGGATTCGAAACACCATATATTTT

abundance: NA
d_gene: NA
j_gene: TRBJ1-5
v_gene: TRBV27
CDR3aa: CASSLSVGTGNQPQHF
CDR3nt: TGTGCCAGCAGTTTATCGGTCGGGACTGGCAATCAGCCCCAGCATTTT

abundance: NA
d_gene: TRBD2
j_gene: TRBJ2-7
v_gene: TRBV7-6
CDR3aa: CASSLGQRERAQYF
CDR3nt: TGTGCCAGCAGCTTAGGGCAGCGGGAACGTGCGCAGTACTTC

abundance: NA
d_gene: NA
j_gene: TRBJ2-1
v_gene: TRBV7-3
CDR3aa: CASSLTYTSSYNEQFF
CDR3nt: TGTGCCAGCAGCTTAACTTACACGTCCTCTTACAATGAGCAGTTCTTC

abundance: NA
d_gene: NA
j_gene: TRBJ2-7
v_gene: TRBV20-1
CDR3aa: CSARQYEQYF
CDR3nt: TGCAGTGCCCGACAGTACGAGCAGTACTTC

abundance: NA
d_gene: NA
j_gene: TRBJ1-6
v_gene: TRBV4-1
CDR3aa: CASSHLVSNSPLHF
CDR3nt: TGCGCCAGCAGCCATTTAGTCAGTAATTCACCCCTCCACTTT

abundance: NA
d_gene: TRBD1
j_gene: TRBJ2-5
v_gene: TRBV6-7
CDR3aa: CASSYAGTGGETQYF
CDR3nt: TGTGCCAGCAGTTACGCCGGGACAGGGGGAGAGACCCAGTACTTC

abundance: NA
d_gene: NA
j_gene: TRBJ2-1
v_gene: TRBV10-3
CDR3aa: CAISVGGVNEQFF
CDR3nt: TGTGCCATCAGTGTAGGGGGGGTCAATGAGCAGTTCTTC

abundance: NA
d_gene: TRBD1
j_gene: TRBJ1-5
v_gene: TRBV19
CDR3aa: CASSIGWTGQGQPQHF
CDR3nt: TGTGCCAGTAGTATAGGGTGGACAGGGCAAGGACAGCCCCAGCATTTT

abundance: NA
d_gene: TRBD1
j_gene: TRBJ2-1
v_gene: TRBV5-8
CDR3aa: CASSPTGTGISEQFF
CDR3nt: TGTGCCAGCAGCCCGACCGGGACAGGTATCAGTGAGCAGTTCTTC

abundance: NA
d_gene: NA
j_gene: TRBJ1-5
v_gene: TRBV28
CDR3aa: CASNIKATSNQPQHF
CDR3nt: TGTGCCAGCAATATTAAGGCCACGAGCAATCAGCCCCAGCATTTT

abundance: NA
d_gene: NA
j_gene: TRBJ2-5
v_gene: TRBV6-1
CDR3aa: CASSEYGLISLQETQYF
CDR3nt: TGTGCCAGCAGTGAATATGGATTGATCAGCCTCCAAGAGACCCAGTACTTC

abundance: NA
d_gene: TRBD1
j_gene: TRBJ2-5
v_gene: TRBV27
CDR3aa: CASSSNRGRRETQYF
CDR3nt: TGTGCCAGCAGTTCAAACAGGGGGCGCCGAGAGACCCAGTACTTC

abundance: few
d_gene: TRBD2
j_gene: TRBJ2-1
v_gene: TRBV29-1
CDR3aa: CSVDSGSYNEQFF
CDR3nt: TGCAGCGTTGATAGCGGGAGCTACAATGAGCAGTTCTTC

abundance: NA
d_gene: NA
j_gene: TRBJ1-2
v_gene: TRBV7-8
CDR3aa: CASSLGMAVGPNYGYTF
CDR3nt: TGTGCCAGCAGCTTAGGTATGGCAGTCGGACCTAACTATGGCTACACCTTC

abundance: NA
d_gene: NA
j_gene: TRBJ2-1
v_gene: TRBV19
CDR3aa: CASSLGKNEQFF
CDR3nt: TGTGCCAGTAGTCTGGGGAAGAATGAGCAGTTCTTC

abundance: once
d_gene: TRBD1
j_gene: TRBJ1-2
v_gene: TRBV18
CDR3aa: CASSLSGTGVGYTF
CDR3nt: TGTGCCAGCTCACTTTCCGGGACAGGGGTTGGCTACACCTTC

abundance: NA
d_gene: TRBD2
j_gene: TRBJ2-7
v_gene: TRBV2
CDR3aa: CASKSLADSYEQYF
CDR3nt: TGTGCCAGCAAAAGTCTAGCGGACTCCTACGAGCAGTACTTC

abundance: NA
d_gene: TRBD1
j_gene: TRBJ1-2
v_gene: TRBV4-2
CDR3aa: CASNGQGSNYGYTF
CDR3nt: TGTGCCAGCAACGGACAGGGGAGTAACTATGGCTACACCTTC

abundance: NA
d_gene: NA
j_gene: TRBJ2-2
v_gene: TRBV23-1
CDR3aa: CASSRSGPSATGELFF
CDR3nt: TGCGCCAGCAGTCGGTCAGGACCCTCTGCGACCGGGGAGCTGTTTTTT

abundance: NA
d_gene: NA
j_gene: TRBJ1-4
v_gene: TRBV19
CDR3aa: CASSSYRATNEKLFF
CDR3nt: TGTGCCAGTAGTTCTTACCGGGCGACAAATGAAAAACTGTTTTTT

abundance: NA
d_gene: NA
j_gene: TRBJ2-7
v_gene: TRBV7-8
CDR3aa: CASSLGLSGTYEQYF
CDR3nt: TGTGCCAGCAGCTTAGGATTGAGCGGAACCTACGAGCAGTACTTC

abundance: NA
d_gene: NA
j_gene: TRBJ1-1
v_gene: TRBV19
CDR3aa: CASSIGANTEAFF
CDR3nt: TGTGCCAGTAGTATCGGGGCTAACACTGAAGCTTTCTTT

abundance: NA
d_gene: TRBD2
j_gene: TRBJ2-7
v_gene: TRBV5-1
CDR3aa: CASSFGLAGVVDRGSYEQYF
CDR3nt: TGCGCCAGCAGTTTCGGACTAGCGGGAGTAGTAGACAGGGGATCCTACGAGCAGTACTTC

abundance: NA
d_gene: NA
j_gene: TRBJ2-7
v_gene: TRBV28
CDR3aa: CASSTASLEQYF
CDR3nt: TGTGCCAGCAGCACGGCCTCTCTCGAGCAGTACTTC

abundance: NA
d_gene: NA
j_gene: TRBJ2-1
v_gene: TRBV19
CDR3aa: CASSIGQSPHNEQFF
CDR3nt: TGTGCCAGTAGTATAGGACAGTCCCCCCACAATGAGCAGTTCTTC

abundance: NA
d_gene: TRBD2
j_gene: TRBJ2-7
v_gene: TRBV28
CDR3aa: CASRQGLGFYEQYF
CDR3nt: TGTGCCAGCAGGCAGGGACTAGGGTTCTACGAGCAGTACTTC

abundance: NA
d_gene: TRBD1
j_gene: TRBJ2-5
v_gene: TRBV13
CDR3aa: CASSQREGQGQETQYF
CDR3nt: TGTGCCAGCAGCCAGCGAGAAGGACAGGGGCAAGAGACCCAGTACTTC

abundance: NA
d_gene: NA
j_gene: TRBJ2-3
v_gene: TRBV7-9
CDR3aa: CASSLGITDTQYF
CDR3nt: TGTGCCAGCAGCTTGGGGATCACAGATACGCAGTATTTT

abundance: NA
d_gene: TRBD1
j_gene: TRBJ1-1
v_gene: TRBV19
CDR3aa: CASSARDRGRQNTEAFF
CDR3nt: TGTGCCAGTAGTGCCCGGGACAGGGGGAGACAGAACACTGAAGCTTTCTTT

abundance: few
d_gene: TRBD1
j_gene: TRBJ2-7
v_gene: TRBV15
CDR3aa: CATSSRDSSYEQYF
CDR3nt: TGTGCCACCAGCAGCCGGGACAGCTCCTACGAGCAGTACTTC

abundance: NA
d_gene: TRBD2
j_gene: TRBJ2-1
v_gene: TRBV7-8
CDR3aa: CASSRIAVGGNEQFF
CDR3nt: TGTGCCAGCAGCCGCATAGCGGTGGGGGGGAATGAGCAGTTCTTC

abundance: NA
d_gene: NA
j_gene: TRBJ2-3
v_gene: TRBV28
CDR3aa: CASRFSRITSTDTQYF
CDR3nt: TGTGCCAGCAGATTTAGTAGGATCACTAGCACAGATACGCAGTATTTT

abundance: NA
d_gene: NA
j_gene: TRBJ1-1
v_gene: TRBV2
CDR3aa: CASSEQVLRTEAFF
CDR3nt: TGTGCCAGCAGTGAACAGGTATTGAGAACTGAAGCTTTCTTT

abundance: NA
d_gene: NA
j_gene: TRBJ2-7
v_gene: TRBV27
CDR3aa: CASSPNFYEQYF
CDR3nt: TGTGCCAGCAGTCCGAACTTTTACGAGCAGTACTTC

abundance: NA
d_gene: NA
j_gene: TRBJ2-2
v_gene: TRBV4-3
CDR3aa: CASSSGGLDTGELFF
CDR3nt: TGCGCCAGCAGCTCGGGGGGCTTGGACACCGGGGAGCTGTTTTTT

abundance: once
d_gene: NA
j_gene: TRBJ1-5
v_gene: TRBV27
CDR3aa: CASSSGAGRTSNQPQHF
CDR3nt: TGTGCCAGCAGTTCAGGGGCGGGACGGACTAGCAATCAGCCCCAGCATTTT

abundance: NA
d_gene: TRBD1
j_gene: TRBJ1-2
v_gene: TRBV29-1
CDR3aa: CSVEPGQGVSRGYTF
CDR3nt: TGCAGCGTTGAACCGGGACAGGGAGTTTCCCGTGGCTACACCTTC

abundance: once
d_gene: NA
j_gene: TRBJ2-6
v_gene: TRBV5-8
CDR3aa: CASSSRDTVSGANVLTF
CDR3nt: TGTGCCAGCAGCAGCCGGGACACCGTCTCTGGGGCCAACGTCCTGACTTTC

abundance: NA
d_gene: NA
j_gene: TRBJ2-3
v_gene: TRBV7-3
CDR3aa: CASSLTGGVGTDTQYF
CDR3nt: TGTGCCAGCAGCTTAACGGGGGGTGTGGGCACAGATACGCAGTATTTT